These 8 T cell receptor beta chains came from one sample sequenced in a study of STAT5B mutations in CD4+ large granular lymphocyte leukemia. Measured with immunoSEQ multiplex PCR; TCRdb has only the in-frame clones, and not every one. The sample lists roughly 30,000 clones; roughly 72% were seen once. The sequenced material came from CD4+ T cells from blood buffy coats. The receptors stem from a human donor in good health.

The chain combines TRBV11-2 with TRBJ2-7, with TRBD2 matching over 8 bases. V was pared by 1 base and J by 3 bases, with 5 bases of the junction left unmatched. The CDR3 is made up of 15 amino acids. Germline assignment: CDR1 SGHAT and CDR2 FQNNGV. This CDR3 reads CASSLGGAGGYEQYF. DNA of the CDR3: TGTGCCAGCAGCTTAGGTGGGGCGGGGGGCTACGAGCAGTACTTC.

This clone has just a few counts. The chain carries TRBV5-1 and TRBJ1-2; a weak D match, TRBD1 (5 bases). This CDR3 is 13 amino acids long. The ends were cut back, 4 bases at V and 5 bases at J, with 12 bases in the middle. The germline V gene has CDR1 SGHRS and CDR2 YFSETQ. The DNA of the CDR3 is TGCGCCAGCAGCCCCGGGGACCTGTATGGCTACACCTTC. The encoded protein is CASSPGDLYGYTF.

The V and J genes are TRBV11-2 and TRBJ1-2; the D is unclear. Germline V lookup: CDR1 SGHAT, CDR2 FQNNGV. The CDR3 is made up of 16 amino acids. V dropped 5 bases and J dropped 4 bases, with 20 bases sitting between them. The DNA of the CDR3 is TGTGCCAGCAGCCTCAACAGCGGATCACTCTCCTATGGCTACACCTTC. It translates to CASSLNSGSLSYGYTF.

The chain is built from TRBV7-4 and TRBJ2-5; D gene ambiguous. V was cut by 2 bases and J by 4 bases, with 14 bases left in between. The CDR3 is 15 amino acids. Germline assignment: CDR1 SGHVT and CDR2 SQSDAQ. DNA of the CDR3: TGTGCCAGCAGCTTAATGGGTCAAGGGATAGAGACCCAGTACTTC. This encodes CASSLMGQGIETQYF.

The CDR3 spells CASSFGGVTQETQYF. The CDR3 coding sequence is TGTGCCAGCAGCTTTGGCGGGGTAACCCAAGAGACCCAGTACTTC. This rearrangement joins TRBV9 to TRBJ2-5; D may be TRBD2 (6 bases). CDR1 and CDR2 from the germline V gene are SGDLS and YYNGEE. The length of the CDR3 is 15 residues. V gave up 4 bases and J gave up 1 base, with 14 bases separating them.

The chain recombines TRBV29-1 with TRBJ2-7; D call uncertain. The CDR3 loop spans 11 amino acids. The germline V and J ends were trimmed by 1 base and 0 bases, with 1 base remaining between them. Germline V gives CDR1 SQVTM, CDR2 ANQGSEA. CDR3 nucleotide sequence: TGCAGCGTTGAAGGCTCCTACGAGCAGTACTTC. Translated: CSVEGSYEQYF.

The chain has TRBV7-2 and TRBJ2-7, with 9 positions matching TRBD2. Germline V gene sequence: CDR1 SGHTA, CDR2 FQGNSA. CDR3 length: 15 amino acids. J was trimmed by 5 bases and V by 7 bases; bases with no gene match: 12. CDR3 sequence (DNA): TGTGCCAGCACCCCGTCAGCTAGCGGGATCCACGAGCAGTACTTC. Translated: CASTPSASGIHEQYF.

The rearrangement joins TRBV5-1 to TRBJ2-7, with TRBD2 identical over 7 bases. The V and J ends lost 0 bases and 5 bases, in that order; junction bases with no gene match: 8. Germline CDR1 and CDR2: SGHRS and YFSETQ. The CDR3 extends over 15 amino acids. The chain's CDR3 is CASSLDSGPFDEQYF. CDR3 coding DNA: TGCGCCAGCAGCTTGGATAGCGGGCCGTTTGACGAGCAGTACTTC.